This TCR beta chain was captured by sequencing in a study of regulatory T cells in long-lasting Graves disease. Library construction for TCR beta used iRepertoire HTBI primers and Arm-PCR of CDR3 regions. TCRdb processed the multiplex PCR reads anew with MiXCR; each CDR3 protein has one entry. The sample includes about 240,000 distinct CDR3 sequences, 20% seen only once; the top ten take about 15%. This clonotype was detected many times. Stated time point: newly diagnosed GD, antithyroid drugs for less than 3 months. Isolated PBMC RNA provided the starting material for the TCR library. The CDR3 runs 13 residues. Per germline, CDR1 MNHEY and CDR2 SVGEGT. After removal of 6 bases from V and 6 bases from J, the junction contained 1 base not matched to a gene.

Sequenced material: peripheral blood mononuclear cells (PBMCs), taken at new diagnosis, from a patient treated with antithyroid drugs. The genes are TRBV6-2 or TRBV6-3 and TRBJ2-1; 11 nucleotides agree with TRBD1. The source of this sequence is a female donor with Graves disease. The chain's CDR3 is CASRGTGGNEQFF. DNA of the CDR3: TGTGCCAGCAGGGGGACAGGGGGCAATGAGCAGTTCTTC.